A selection of T cell receptor beta chains follows, all from one sample in a study of CD8 T cells in ankylosing spondylitis. TCRdb used MiXCR to reprocess the 5' RACE reads, holding one entry per CDR3 protein. Among around 770,000 distinct CDR3 sequences listed, under 20% were seen once. The specimen sequenced was blood, either unsorted or a sorted T cell fraction (not recorded which). These receptors were collected from a male donor with ankylosing spondylitis. Both conserved end residues are part of each CDR3. A D gene is named only where the DNA matches it firmly. Size values are once, few and many counts, or a class for expanded clones, and some rows have none.

V gene: TRBV29-1
J gene: TRBJ2-3
clone size: .
D gene: TRBD2
CDR3 protein: CSVASGGTDTQYF
CDR3 DNA: TGCAGCGTTGCTAGCGGGGGTACAGATACGCAGTATTTT

V gene: TRBV2
J gene: TRBJ2-2
clone size: few
D gene: TRBD1
CDR3 protein: CASSHRDREFDGELFF
CDR3 DNA: TGTGCCAGCAGCCACCGGGACAGGGAGTTCGACGGGGAGCTGTTTTTT

V gene: TRBV7-9
J gene: TRBJ2-7
clone size: few
D gene: .
CDR3 protein: CASSLSGFEQYF
CDR3 DNA: TGTGCCAGCAGCTTATCAGGTTTCGAGCAGTACTTC

V gene: TRBV5-1
J gene: TRBJ2-1
clone size: .
D gene: .
CDR3 protein: CASSLVPTEYNEQFF
CDR3 DNA: TGCGCCAGCAGCTTGGTCCCGACAGAGTACAATGAGCAGTTCTTC

V gene: TRBV6-1
J gene: TRBJ1-6
clone size: few
D gene: .
CDR3 protein: CASRGLGISYNSPLHF
CDR3 DNA: TGTGCCAGCAGGGGCTTGGGAATATCCTATAATTCACCCCTCCACTTT

V gene: TRBV20-1
J gene: TRBJ2-1
clone size: .
D gene: .
CDR3 protein: CSASRAGDLSYNEQFF
CDR3 DNA: TGCAGTGCTAGTCGGGCAGGGGACCTCTCCTACAATGAGCAGTTCTTC

V gene: TRBV12-3/TRBV12-4
J gene: TRBJ1-1
clone size: .
D gene: .
CDR3 protein: CASSPSPGWGTEAFF
CDR3 DNA: TGTGCCAGCAGTCCCAGTCCAGGGTGGGGCACTGAAGCTTTCTTT

V gene: TRBV5-1
J gene: TRBJ2-5
clone size: few
D gene: .
CDR3 protein: CASRSGSGSETQYF
CDR3 DNA: TGCGCCAGCAGGTCGGGGTCCGGTTCCGAGACCCAGTACTTC

V gene: TRBV4-2
J gene: TRBJ2-4
clone size: .
D gene: TRBD2
CDR3 protein: CASSQELQRGGLGKNIQYF
CDR3 DNA: TGTGCCAGCAGCCAAGAATTACAGCGGGGGGGCCTGGGCAAAAACATTCAGTACTTC

V gene: TRBV5-8
J gene: TRBJ2-3
clone size: .
D gene: TRBD1
CDR3 protein: CASSPDRGPEDTQYF
CDR3 DNA: TGTGCCAGCAGCCCAGACAGGGGGCCGGAAGATACGCAGTATTTT

V gene: TRBV5-1
J gene: TRBJ1-1
clone size: .
D gene: .
CDR3 protein: CASSSAPGTEAFF
CDR3 DNA: TGCGCCAGCAGCTCAGCGCCGGGGACTGAAGCTTTCTTT

V gene: TRBV7-2
J gene: TRBJ2-5
clone size: .
D gene: .
CDR3 protein: CASSLLARQRLQETQYF
CDR3 DNA: TGTGCCAGCAGCTTACTGGCCAGACAACGATTACAAGAGACCCAGTACTTC

V gene: TRBV12-3/TRBV12-4
J gene: TRBJ2-1
clone size: many
D gene: .
CDR3 protein: CASSFRRQDPNEQFF
CDR3 DNA: TGTGCCAGCAGTTTCCGCCGACAGGACCCCAATGAGCAGTTCTTC

V gene: TRBV5-1
J gene: TRBJ2-3
clone size: few
D gene: .
CDR3 protein: CASSPATRTDTQYF
CDR3 DNA: TGCGCCAGCAGCCCGGCAACGCGGACAGATACGCAGTATTTT

V gene: TRBV13
J gene: TRBJ2-2
clone size: few
D gene: TRBD2
CDR3 protein: CASSSGLAGGWTGELFF
CDR3 DNA: TGTGCCAGCAGCTCGGGACTAGCGGGAGGTTGGACCGGGGAGCTGTTTTTT

V gene: TRBV6-1
J gene: TRBJ2-5
clone size: .
D gene: .
CDR3 protein: CASSVVWDGETQYF
CDR3 DNA: TGTGCCAGCAGTGTGGTGTGGGATGGAGAGACCCAGTACTTC

V gene: TRBV6-5
J gene: TRBJ1-6
clone size: few
D gene: .
CDR3 protein: CASSINSPLHF
CDR3 DNA: TGTGCCAGCAGTATCAATTCACCCCTCCACTTT

V gene: TRBV5-1
J gene: TRBJ2-7
clone size: .
D gene: TRBD1
CDR3 protein: CASSIGTGSSYEQYF
CDR3 DNA: TGCGCCAGCAGCATCGGGACAGGGAGCTCCTACGAGCAGTACTTC

V gene: TRBV20-1
J gene: TRBJ1-4
clone size: .
D gene: .
CDR3 protein: CSARDSDEKLFF
CDR3 DNA: TGCAGTGCTAGAGATAGTGATGAAAAACTGTTTTTT

V gene: TRBV12-3/TRBV12-4
J gene: TRBJ2-3
clone size: few
D gene: TRBD2
CDR3 protein: CASSSRLAGTDTQYF
CDR3 DNA: TGTGCCAGCAGCAGCCGACTAGCGGGCACAGATACGCAGTATTTT

V gene: TRBV4-2
J gene: TRBJ1-1
clone size: few
D gene: .
CDR3 protein: CASSQDWGGNTEAFF
CDR3 DNA: TGTGCCAGCAGCCAAGATTGGGGGGGAAACACTGAAGCTTTCTTT

V gene: TRBV20-1
J gene: TRBJ1-4
clone size: few
D gene: TRBD1
CDR3 protein: CSARTGNEKLFF
CDR3 DNA: TGCAGTGCTCGGACAGGGAATGAAAAACTGTTTTTT

V gene: TRBV12-3/TRBV12-4
J gene: TRBJ1-1
clone size: few
D gene: .
CDR3 protein: CASGEFTEAFF
CDR3 DNA: TGTGCCAGCGGGGAGTTCACTGAAGCTTTCTTT

V gene: TRBV9
J gene: TRBJ2-1
clone size: .
D gene: .
CDR3 protein: CASSVVGGAHEQFF
CDR3 DNA: TGTGCCAGCAGCGTAGTAGGGGGGGCACATGAGCAGTTCTTC

V gene: TRBV20-1
J gene: TRBJ1-5
clone size: .
D gene: .
CDR3 protein: CSARDGGESYLGYPQHF
CDR3 DNA: TGCAGTGCTAGAGACGGGGGTGAGTCGTACCTCGGATATCCCCAGCATTTT

V gene: TRBV3-1
J gene: TRBJ2-2
clone size: .
D gene: TRBD1
CDR3 protein: CASSGGQYVTRRNTGELFF
CDR3 DNA: TGTGCCAGCAGCGGGGGACAGTACGTTACCCGAAGAAACACCGGGGAGCTGTTTTTT

V gene: TRBV20-1
J gene: TRBJ1-1
clone size: few
D gene: .
CDR3 protein: CSAPKGANTEAFF
CDR3 DNA: TGCAGTGCTCCCAAAGGGGCAAACACTGAAGCTTTCTTT

V gene: TRBV4-1
J gene: TRBJ2-3
clone size: .
D gene: .
CDR3 protein: CASSQGLGGGTDTQYF
CDR3 DNA: TGCGCCAGCAGCCAAGGGCTAGGTGGTGGCACAGATACGCAGTATTTT

V gene: TRBV12-3/TRBV12-4
J gene: TRBJ2-5
clone size: few
D gene: TRBD2
CDR3 protein: CASSSAGGVETQYF
CDR3 DNA: TGTGCCAGCAGTTCAGCGGGGGGGGTGGAGACCCAGTACTTC

V gene: TRBV20-1
J gene: TRBJ2-2
clone size: few
D gene: TRBD1
CDR3 protein: CSARTGGFGELFF
CDR3 DNA: TGCAGTGCACGGACAGGGGGCTTCGGGGAGCTGTTTTTT

V gene: TRBV20-1
J gene: TRBJ2-3
clone size: .
D gene: .
CDR3 protein: CSPWADRTDTQYF
CDR3 DNA: TGCAGTCCCTGGGCTGACCGCACAGATACGCAGTATTTT

V gene: TRBV18
J gene: TRBJ1-6
clone size: few
D gene: TRBD1
CDR3 protein: CASSPGQMPNSPLHF
CDR3 DNA: TGTGCCAGCTCACCGGGACAGATGCCGAATTCACCCCTCCACTTT

V gene: TRBV27
J gene: TRBJ2-1
clone size: few
D gene: .
CDR3 protein: CASSPQGLRYNEQFF
CDR3 DNA: TGTGCCAGCAGCCCCCAAGGACTACGCTACAATGAGCAGTTCTTC

V gene: TRBV5-1
J gene: TRBJ2-3
clone size: .
D gene: .
CDR3 protein: CASSPIRGGTDTQYF
CDR3 DNA: TGCGCCAGCAGCCCCATAAGGGGCGGCACAGATACGCAGTATTTT

V gene: TRBV27
J gene: TRBJ2-1
clone size: few
D gene: TRBD1
CDR3 protein: CASSWWDRGSNEQFF
CDR3 DNA: TGTGCCAGCAGTTGGTGGGACAGGGGGTCAAATGAGCAGTTCTTC

V gene: TRBV9
J gene: TRBJ2-7
clone size: .
D gene: .
CDR3 protein: CASSVVPADSYEQYF
CDR3 DNA: TGTGCCAGCAGCGTAGTTCCAGCGGACTCCTACGAGCAGTACTTC

V gene: TRBV5-1
J gene: TRBJ2-7
clone size: few
D gene: TRBD1
CDR3 protein: CASSLEGTGIYEQYF
CDR3 DNA: TGCGCCAGCAGCTTGGAGGGGACAGGGATCTACGAGCAGTACTTC

V gene: TRBV21-1
J gene: TRBJ1-2
clone size: .
D gene: .
CDR3 protein: CASSKYGGPNYGYTF
CDR3 DNA: TGTGCCAGCAGCAAGTACGGGGGACCTAACTATGGCTACACCTTC

V gene: TRBV6-5
J gene: TRBJ2-3
clone size: many
D gene: TRBD2
CDR3 protein: CASSTSRTSGGSTDTQYF
CDR3 DNA: TGTGCCAGCAGTACTTCTAGGACTAGCGGGGGGAGCACAGATACGCAGTATTTT

V gene: TRBV4-3
J gene: TRBJ2-3
clone size: .
D gene: TRBD2
CDR3 protein: CASSQIYGGLADPSTDTQYF
CDR3 DNA: TGCGCCAGCAGCCAAATCTACGGGGGACTAGCAGATCCTAGCACAGATACGCAGTATTTT

V gene: TRBV24-1
J gene: TRBJ2-1
clone size: many
D gene: .
CDR3 protein: CATSDSREWNNEQFF
CDR3 DNA: TGTGCCACCAGTGATTCGAGGGAATGGAACAATGAGCAGTTCTTC

V gene: TRBV5-1
J gene: TRBJ2-2
clone size: .
D gene: .
CDR3 protein: CASSLPGTSNTGELFF
CDR3 DNA: TGCGCCAGCAGCTTGCCCGGGACTTCGAACACCGGGGAGCTGTTTTTT

V gene: TRBV4-2
J gene: TRBJ2-3
clone size: few
D gene: TRBD2
CDR3 protein: CASTQGGGWTDTQYF
CDR3 DNA: TGTGCCAGCACCCAAGGCGGGGGTTGGACAGATACGCAGTATTTT

V gene: TRBV25-1
J gene: TRBJ2-1
clone size: few
D gene: .
CDR3 protein: CASSLQRGDEQFF
CDR3 DNA: TGTGCCAGCAGCCTACAGAGAGGGGATGAGCAGTTCTTC

V gene: TRBV5-1
J gene: TRBJ1-1
clone size: few
D gene: .
CDR3 protein: CASSLARAGGTTKVRMNTEAFF
CDR3 DNA: TGCGCCAGCAGCTTGGCAAGGGCGGGAGGGACCACAAAAGTGAGAATGAACACTGAAGCTTTCTTT

V gene: TRBV4-1
J gene: TRBJ1-5
clone size: .
D gene: .
CDR3 protein: CASSQVSNQPQHF
CDR3 DNA: TGCGCCAGCAGCCAAGTAAGCAATCAGCCCCAGCATTTT